This paragraph covers one T cell receptor beta chain sequence. The table came from immunoSEQ multiplex PCR; TCRdb's copy has only in-frame clones and leaves some out. The repertoire holds fewer than 250,000 clones, with 83% as singletons. Grouping used clinical history reported by participants in a survey and questionnaire. Those designated as exposed participants met a COVID-19 case within 2 weeks before study entry. This sample was taken from a study of blood T cell repertoires in COVID-19. As for the study in general: Sample material is recorded as cDNA or gDNA derived from T cells, B-cell-depleted T cells, or PBMCs.

With 3 bases removed from V and 7 bases from J, the gap between germline ends came to 12 bases. This CDR3 spans 13 amino acids. Looked up from germline, CDR1 is KGHSH and CDR2 is LQKENI. This TCR derives from a woman aged 40 to 50 who had been exposed to COVID-19. The sequenced sample was PBMCs or T cells enriched from blood (not recorded which). J is TRBJ1-1 and V is TRBV18; D unresolved. The chain's CDR3 is CASSPRHGSEAFF. The CDR3 nucleotides read TGTGCCAGCTCACCCAGGCACGGTAGTGAAGCTTTCTTT.